These 22 T cell receptor beta chains originate from one sample sequenced in a study of control samples from healthy donors and cancer patients. Measured with immunoSEQ multiplex PCR; TCRdb has only the in-frame clones, and not every one. The sample carries around 100,000 clones, around nine tenths recorded once. Sequencing was performed on blood. The source is a human donor in good health. The donor label of this sample is uncertain.

The J gene is TRBJ2-3, the V gene TRBV11-2; D is perhaps TRBD1 (5 bases). Germline CDR1 and CDR2: SGHAT and FQNNGV. The CDR3 length is 14 residues. V was cut by 4 bases and J by 4 bases, with 12 bases left in between. The chain's CDR3 is CASSSSARADTQYF. The CDR3, as DNA: TGTGCCAGCAGCTCCAGCGCCAGGGCAGATACGCAGTATTTT.

This chain joins TRBV10-3 and TRBJ2-5; a weak D match, TRBD1 (6 bases). CDR1 and CDR2 (germline): ENHRY, SYGVKD. This CDR3 is 14 amino acids long. V shed 9 bases and J shed 0 bases, with 14 bases lying between them. CDR3 nucleotide sequence: TGTGCCATAAACACTGAGGGGGACCAAGAGACCCAGTACTTC. Protein sequence: CAINTEGDQETQYF.

V usage is TRBV9 and J usage is TRBJ1-1; perhaps TRBD1 as D (5 bases). V was clipped by 4 bases and J by 0 bases, with 16 bases between them. The germline CDR1 and CDR2 sequences are SGDLS and YYNGEE. The CDR3 consists of 16 residues. The CDR3 DNA reads as TGTGCCAGCAGCCCGCGAGCGACGGACATGAACACTGAAGCTTTCTTT. It translates to CASSPRATDMNTEAFF.

DNA of the CDR3: TGTGCCAGCAGTGGACAGGGCAACCCCTATGGCTACACCTTC. Protein sequence: CASSGQGNPYGYTF. V is TRBV2 and J is TRBJ1-2; TRBD1 aligns across 7 bases. V dropped 4 bases and J dropped 4; count of bases not matched to a gene: 6. This CDR3 region has 14 residues. Germline V gene lookup returns CDR1 SNHLY and CDR2 FYNNEI.

The chain combines TRBV21-1 with TRBJ1-5. TRBV21-1 is a pseudogene. The CDR3 has 17 residues. Here the CDR3 reads CASSKGEGGGPNQPQHF. The CDR3 DNA sequence: TGTGCCAGCAGCAAAGGGGAAGGGGGAGGGCCCAATCAGCCCCAGCATTTT.

This clone was observed a handful of times. The rearrangement uses TRBV6-5 and TRBJ2-6; D possibly uses TRBD1 or TRBD2 (5 bases each). CDR3 size: 16 residues. V lost 2 bases and J 3 bases, leaving 11 bases between the germline ends. From germline, CDR1 is MNHEY and CDR2 SVGAGI. Written as DNA, the CDR3 is TGTGCCAGCAGTTACAGAGGGGAAGATGGGGCCAACGTCCTGACTTTC. It specifies CASSYRGEDGANVLTF.

The chain combines TRBV11-2 with TRBJ1-4; D remains unclear. The germline V gene has CDR1 SGHAT and CDR2 FQNNGV. V gave up 1 base and J gave up 4 bases, with 10 bases separating them. The CDR3 covers 15 residues. The CDR3 sequence is CASSLVGPFNEKLFF. The CDR3 nucleotides read TGTGCCAGCAGCTTAGTCGGACCGTTTAATGAAAAACTGTTTTTT.

The table lists this clone with a count of one. V usage is TRBV6-5 and J usage is TRBJ2-7, with D possibly being TRBD1 (5 bases). Deletions cut 0 bases from V and 4 bases from J, with 13 bases between. Germline-derived CDR1 and CDR2 are MNHEY and SVGAGI. This CDR3 has 15 amino acids. The CDR3 is CASSYSMQGSYEQYF. DNA of the CDR3: TGTGCCAGCAGTTACTCGATGCAGGGTTCTTACGAGCAGTACTTC.

CDR3 sequence: CASSQVGSSGANVLTF. CDR3 bases: TGTGCCAGCAGCCAAGTTGGAAGCTCTGGGGCCAACGTCCTGACTTTC. V usage is TRBV4-2 and J usage is TRBJ2-6; D unclear. V lost 1 base, J lost 0 bases, and 7 bases lay in between. This CDR3 spans 16 amino acids. Germline CDR1 reads LGHNA; CDR2 reads YNFKEQ.

The rearrangement uses TRBV5-1 and TRBJ1-2; a weak D match, TRBD1 (5 bases). In germline, CDR1 is SGHRS, CDR2 YFSETQ. V lost 1 base to trimming and J lost 3 bases, with 13 bases between them. CDR3 length: 15 amino acids. CDR3 loop: CASSLLGETYYGYTF. The CDR3 region has the DNA TGCGCCAGCAGCTTGCTAGGGGAAACCTACTATGGCTACACCTTC.

The chain links TRBV7-9 to TRBJ1-1; D might be TRBD1 (5 bases). Deletions cut 6 bases from V and 0 bases from J, with 11 bases between. The CDR3 is made up of 14 amino acids. Germline CDR1 is SEHNR and CDR2 is FQNEAQ (reference sequence). The CDR3 loop is CASSKGFVNTEAFF. The CDR3 DNA sequence: TGTGCCAGCAGTAAGGGGTTTGTGAACACTGAAGCTTTCTTT.

This clone was counted a single time. The chain combines TRBV19 with TRBJ1-4, with 10 bases fitting TRBD1. The germline V gene encodes CDR1 LNHDA and CDR2 SQIVND (reference sequence). Losses at the gene ends were 5 bases for V and 7 bases for J; bases not matched to a gene: 7. The CDR3 extends over 15 amino acids. The CDR3 coding sequence is TGTGCCAGTAGTGCACCGGGACAGGGGTTTGAAAAACTGTTTTTT. As protein: CASSAPGQGFEKLFF.

This clone occurred a few times. CDR3 DNA: TGTGCCAGCAGCTCATCCCCTGGGGGGTGGAACGAGCAGTACTTC. Amino acid sequence: CASSSSPGGWNEQYF. The V gene is TRBV7-6, the J gene TRBJ2-7; perhaps TRBD2 as D (6 bases). In germline, CDR1 is SGHVS, CDR2 FNYEAQ. Trimming took off 4 bases at V and 5 bases at J, with 18 bases between the two ends. This CDR3 has 15 amino acids.

CDR3 protein: CASSPSQVGTDTQYF. The CDR3 nucleotides read TGTGCCAGCTCACCATCGCAGGTAGGAACAGATACGCAGTATTTT. The V gene is TRBV18, the J gene TRBJ2-3; no clear D. V shed 2 bases and J shed 3 bases, with 12 bases lying between them. This CDR3 comprises 15 residues. Germline CDR1 is KGHSH and CDR2 is LQKENI.

The V gene is TRBV10-3, the J gene TRBJ1-6; TRBD1 is a possible D gene (5 bases). Germline CDR1 reads ENHRY; CDR2 reads SYGVKD. CDR3 length: 15 amino acids. V was pared by 3 bases and J by 8 bases, with 14 bases between. This CDR3 reads CAISDSGREYSPLHF. CDR3 bases: TGTGCCATCAGTGACAGCGGCAGGGAATATTCACCCCTCCACTTT.

V gene TRBV15 combines with J gene TRBJ2-4; TRBD1 agrees at 7 bases. With 5 bases clipped from V and 5 bases from J, the junction kept 12 bases outside the gene matches. The CDR3 is 16 residues long. Germline V lookup: CDR1 LNHNV, CDR2 YYDKDF (reference sequence). The DNA of the CDR3 is TGTGCCACCAGCCGAGGGAAAGGGGGCGAAGAAAACATTCAGTACTTC. Translated, it gives CATSRGKGGEENIQYF.

The chain recombines TRBV6-5 with TRBJ2-2; 7 bases agree with TRBD1. Germline-derived CDR1 and CDR2 are MNHEY and SVGAGI. The CDR3 extends over 15 amino acids. The J segment lost 2 bases and the V segment lost 8 bases, leaving 8 bases of the junction unmatched. CDR3 in amino acids: CASRLGGLNTGELFF. CDR3 coding DNA: TGTGCCAGCCGTTTAGGGGGCCTAAACACCGGGGAGCTGTTTTTT.

This chain connects TRBV12-5 to TRBJ2-1; D gene ambiguous. V lost 3 bases and J lost 5, with 5 bases in between. Germline loops: CDR1 LGHNT, CDR2 FRNRAP. This CDR3 has 12 residues. The chain's CDR3 is CASGFTNNEQFF. The CDR3 DNA follows: TGTGCTAGTGGTTTCACCAACAATGAGCAGTTCTTC.

The J gene is TRBJ1-1, the V gene TRBV18, with D perhaps TRBD1 (5 bases). The CDR3 has 15 residues. The V end was cut by 0 bases, the J end by 2 bases, with 10 bases between. Germline assignment: CDR1 KGHSH and CDR2 LQKENI. This CDR3 reads CASSPPARANTEAFF. The CDR3, as DNA: TGTGCCAGCTCACCACCCGCCAGGGCAAACACTGAAGCTTTCTTT.

The chain has TRBV28 and TRBJ1-2; the D is unclear. The V gene lost 8 bases and the J gene lost 2 bases, with 6 bases spanning the gap. The CDR3 spans 11 residues. Germline CDR1 is MDHEN and CDR2 is SYDVKM. The CDR3 DNA reads as TGTGCCAGCGGAAAGAACTATGGCTACACCTTC. It specifies CASGKNYGYTF.

The V gene is TRBV28, the J gene TRBJ1-1; 7 bases are shared with TRBD1. This CDR3 comprises 16 residues. V lost 3 bases, J lost 1 base, and 8 bases stayed unmatched. Germline values: CDR1 MDHEN, CDR2 SYDVKM. CDR3 sequence reads: CASSLRQGVKNTEAFF. In DNA, the CDR3 is TGTGCCAGCAGTTTGCGGCAGGGGGTTAAGAACACTGAAGCTTTCTTT.

This chain connects TRBV28 to TRBJ1-1; 8 nucleotides line up with TRBD1. The ends lost 2 bases at V and 0 bases at J; junction bases unmatched: 8. The germline V gene encodes CDR1 MDHEN and CDR2 SYDVKM. The CDR3 is made up of 17 amino acids. The chain's CDR3 is CASSLPLVDRVNTEAFF. CDR3 in DNA: TGTGCCAGCAGTTTACCCCTCGTGGACAGGGTGAACACTGAAGCTTTCTTT.